A selection of T cell receptor beta chains follows, all from one sample in a study of blood T cell repertoires in COVID-19. Here immunoSEQ multiplex PCR was the method, and the copy in TCRdb shows in-frame clones only, minus some. The data show about 310,000 clones, with around 90% seen just once and about 2% held by the top ten. Specimen: peripheral blood. The receptors shown here come from a man younger than 35 with active or convalescent COVID-19. Each CDR3 is given with its conserved first and last residue. The order of the fields is V gene, J gene, D gene, clone size, CDR3 DNA, CDR3 protein. D genes are given only for firm matches. Some rows have no size entry. The others give once, few or many, or a class for an expanded clone.

>TRBV7-9|TRBJ2-7|TRBD2|-
TGTGCCAGCAGCCCCCGGGGAGGGTACGAGCAGTACTTC
CASSPRGGYEQYF
>TRBV28|TRBJ1-3|TRBD1|-
TGTGCCAGCCGACAGGGCTCTGGAAACACCATATATTTT
CASRQGSGNTIYF
>TRBV18|TRBJ1-2|TRBD1|-
TGTGCCAGCTCACCACGAGGGGGACAGGGAAACTATGGCTACACCTTC
CASSPRGGQGNYGYTF
>TRBV7-2|TRBJ2-7|-|-
TGTGCCAGCAGCAATCCTAGACAGGGACTCTCCTACGAGCAGTACTTC
CASSNPRQGLSYEQYF
>TRBV27|TRBJ2-5|-|-
TGTGCCAGCAGTTTATTAGCGACGGAGACCCAGTACTTC
CASSLLATETQYF
>TRBV6-1|TRBJ2-7|TRBD2|-
TGTGCCAGCAGGGAACGGTCTAGCGGGGAACAATACGAGCAGTACTTC
CASRERSSGEQYEQYF
>TRBV2|TRBJ1-4|TRBD1|-
TGTGCCAGCAGTGAAGTACAGGGGACCGCCTTCGGTGAAAAACTGTTTTTT
CASSEVQGTAFGEKLFF
>TRBV7-9|TRBJ1-1|TRBD1|-
TGTGCCAGCAGCTTCCCGACAGGGAGGAACACTGAAGCTTTCTTT
CASSFPTGRNTEAFF
>TRBV9|TRBJ2-7|-|many
TGTGCCAGCAGCGTAGGCGGGGCGACTTACGAGCAGTACTTC
CASSVGGATYEQYF
>TRBV10-3|TRBJ1-2|-|-
TGTGCCATCAGTGACGGACTAGACTATGGCTACACCTTC
CAISDGLDYGYTF
>TRBV29-1|TRBJ1-1|-|once
TGCAGCGTTGAATCCAGGATGAACACTGAAGCTTTCTTT
CSVESRMNTEAFF
>TRBV5-1|TRBJ2-5|TRBD1|-
TGCGCCAGCAGCTTGAGGGACAGACAAGAGACCCAGTACTTC
CASSLRDRQETQYF
>TRBV11-2|TRBJ1-1|TRBD1|-
TGTGCCAGCAGCACCCCCCGACAGGGACGAACTGAAGCTTTCTTT
CASSTPRQGRTEAFF
>TRBV9|TRBJ2-2|TRBD2|-
TGTGCCAGCACGCGGACTAGCGGCACCGGGGAGCTGTTTTTT
CASTRTSGTGELFF
>TRBV14|TRBJ2-3|TRBD2|-
TGTGCCAGTGCTTGGGCGGGGGGGCCGACAGATACGCAGTATTTT
CASAWAGGPTDTQYF
>TRBV19|TRBJ2-5|-|-
TGTGCCAGTAGTATAGGGACATCCGAGACCCAGTACTTC
CASSIGTSETQYF
>TRBV28|TRBJ1-3|TRBD1|-
TGTGCCAGCAGCTCCCCCTTCTCCGGGACAGGGGTTGGAAACACCATATATTTT
CASSSPFSGTGVGNTIYF
>TRBV12-3/TRBV12-4|TRBJ2-7|TRBD1|-
TGTGCCAGCAGTCAGACAGGGGCCGAGCAGTACTTC
CASSQTGAEQYF
>TRBV7-2|TRBJ1-3|-|-
TGTGCCAGCAGCTCCCGTTTTTCTGGAAACACCATATATTTT
CASSSRFSGNTIYF
>TRBV9|TRBJ1-2|-|-
TGTGCCAGCAGCCGGGGGGAAACAGGGCCTAGTTATGGCTACACCTTC
CASSRGETGPSYGYTF
>TRBV20-1|TRBJ1-1|-|few
TGCAGTGCCGTTCCGGGGGTAGGAGCTTTCTTT
CSAVPGVGAFF
>TRBV9|TRBJ2-7|TRBD2|-
TGTGCCAGCAGCGTAGCTCCGGGAGGTGGGTACGAGCAGTACTTC
CASSVAPGGGYEQYF
>TRBV7-9|TRBJ1-2|-|-
TGTGCCAGCAGCGGACACCTTAACTATGGCTACACCTTC
CASSGHLNYGYTF
>TRBV5-1|TRBJ2-1|TRBD2|once
TGCGCCAGCAGCTCAGTTCCTAGCGGGGGGGCGGACGAGCAGTTCTTC
CASSSVPSGGADEQFF
>TRBV7-8|TRBJ2-7|TRBD2|-
TGTGCCAGCAGCTTGGGGACTATTGGCGAGCAGTACTTC
CASSLGTIGEQYF
>TRBV3-1/TRBV3-2|TRBJ2-2|TRBD1|-
TGTGCCAGCAGACCCATCTCAGGGGGGAACACCGGGGAGCTGTTTTTT
CASRPISGGNTGELFF
>TRBV29-1|TRBJ1-2|-|-
TGCAGCGCCGAGGGGGTCGGCTACACCTTC
CSAEGVGYTF